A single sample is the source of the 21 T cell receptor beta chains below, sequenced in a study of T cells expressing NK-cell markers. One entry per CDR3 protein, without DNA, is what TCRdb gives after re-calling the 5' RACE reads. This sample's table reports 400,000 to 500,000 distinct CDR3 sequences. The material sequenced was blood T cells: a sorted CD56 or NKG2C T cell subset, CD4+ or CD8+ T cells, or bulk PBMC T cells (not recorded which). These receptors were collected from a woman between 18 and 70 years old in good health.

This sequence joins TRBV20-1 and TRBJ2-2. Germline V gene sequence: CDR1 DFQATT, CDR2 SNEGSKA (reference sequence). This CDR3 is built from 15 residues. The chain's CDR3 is CSARERNGITGELFF.

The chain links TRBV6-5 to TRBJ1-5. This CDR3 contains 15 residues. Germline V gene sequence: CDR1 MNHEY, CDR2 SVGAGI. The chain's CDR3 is CASSYSRQNNQPQHF.

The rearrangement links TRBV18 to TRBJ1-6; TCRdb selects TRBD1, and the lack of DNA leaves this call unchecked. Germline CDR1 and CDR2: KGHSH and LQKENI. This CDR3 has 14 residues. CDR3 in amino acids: CASSPGGGNSPLHF.

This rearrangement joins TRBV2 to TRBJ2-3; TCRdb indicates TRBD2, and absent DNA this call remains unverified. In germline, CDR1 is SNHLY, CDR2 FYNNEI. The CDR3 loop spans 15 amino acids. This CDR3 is CASSIQGPPSDTQYF.

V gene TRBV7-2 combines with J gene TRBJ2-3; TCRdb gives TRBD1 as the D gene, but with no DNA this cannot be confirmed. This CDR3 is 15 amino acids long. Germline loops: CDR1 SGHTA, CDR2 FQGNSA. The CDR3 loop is CASSLQGASTDTQYF.

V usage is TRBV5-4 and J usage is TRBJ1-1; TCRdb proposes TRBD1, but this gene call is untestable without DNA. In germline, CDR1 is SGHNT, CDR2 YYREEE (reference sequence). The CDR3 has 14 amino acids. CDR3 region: CASTQTGSGAEAFF.

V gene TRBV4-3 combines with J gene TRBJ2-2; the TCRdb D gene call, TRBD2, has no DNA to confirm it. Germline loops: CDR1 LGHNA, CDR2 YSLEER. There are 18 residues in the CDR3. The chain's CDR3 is CASSQGSSGGAGTGELFF.

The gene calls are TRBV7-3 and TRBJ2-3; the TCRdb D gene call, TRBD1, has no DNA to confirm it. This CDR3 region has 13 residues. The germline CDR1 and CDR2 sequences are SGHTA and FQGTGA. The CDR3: CASSLSGGHTQYF.

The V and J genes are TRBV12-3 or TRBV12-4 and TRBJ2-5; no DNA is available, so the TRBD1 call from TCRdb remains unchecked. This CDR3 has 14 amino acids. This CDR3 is CASSFDRYQETQYF.

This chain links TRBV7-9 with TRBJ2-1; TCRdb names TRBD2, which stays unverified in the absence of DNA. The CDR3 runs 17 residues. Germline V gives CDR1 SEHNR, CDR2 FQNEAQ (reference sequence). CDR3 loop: CAGENTKEARLVSEQFF.

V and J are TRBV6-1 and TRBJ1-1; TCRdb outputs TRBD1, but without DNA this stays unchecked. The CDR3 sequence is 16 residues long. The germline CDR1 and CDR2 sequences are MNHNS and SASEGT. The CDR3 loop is CASSGWTGSMNTEAFF.

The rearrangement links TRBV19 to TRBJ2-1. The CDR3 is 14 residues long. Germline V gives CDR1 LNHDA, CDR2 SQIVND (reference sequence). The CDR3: CASRVTSPYNEQFF.

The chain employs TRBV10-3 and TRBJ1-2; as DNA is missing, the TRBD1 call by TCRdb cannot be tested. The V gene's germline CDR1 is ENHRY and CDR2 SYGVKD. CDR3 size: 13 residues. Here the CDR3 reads CASAYSGDRARTF.

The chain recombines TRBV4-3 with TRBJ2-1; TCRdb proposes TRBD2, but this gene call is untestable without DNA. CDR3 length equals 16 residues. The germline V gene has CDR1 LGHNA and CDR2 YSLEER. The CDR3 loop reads CASSQEESGAFDEQFF.

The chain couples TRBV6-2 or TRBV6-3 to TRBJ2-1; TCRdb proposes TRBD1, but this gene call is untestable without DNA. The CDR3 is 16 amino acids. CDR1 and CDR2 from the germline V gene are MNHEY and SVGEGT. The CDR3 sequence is CASNTPGGGEYNEQFF.

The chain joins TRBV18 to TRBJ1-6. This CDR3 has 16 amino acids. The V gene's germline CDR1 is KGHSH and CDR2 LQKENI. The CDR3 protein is CASSTGARRMGSPLHF.

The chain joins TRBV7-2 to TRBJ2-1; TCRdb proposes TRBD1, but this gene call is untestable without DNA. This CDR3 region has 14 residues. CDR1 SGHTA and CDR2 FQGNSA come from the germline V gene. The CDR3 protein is CASSPPDSYNEQFF.

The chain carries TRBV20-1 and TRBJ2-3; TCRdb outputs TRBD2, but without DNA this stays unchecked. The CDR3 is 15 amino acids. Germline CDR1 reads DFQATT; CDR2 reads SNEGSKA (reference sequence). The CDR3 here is CSARSSGGQRDTQYF.

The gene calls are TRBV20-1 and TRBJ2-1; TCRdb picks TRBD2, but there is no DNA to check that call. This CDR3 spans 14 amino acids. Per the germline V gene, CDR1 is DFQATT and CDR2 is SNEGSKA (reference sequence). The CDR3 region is CSATLAGAYNEQSF.

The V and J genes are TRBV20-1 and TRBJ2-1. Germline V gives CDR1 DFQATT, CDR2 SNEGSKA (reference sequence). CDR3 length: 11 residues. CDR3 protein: CSARSWSEQFF.

The CDR3 loop is CASSLMWGLGYTF. V usage is TRBV12-3 or TRBV12-4 and J usage is TRBJ1-2; no DNA is available, so the TRBD1 call from TCRdb remains unchecked. This CDR3 has 13 residues.